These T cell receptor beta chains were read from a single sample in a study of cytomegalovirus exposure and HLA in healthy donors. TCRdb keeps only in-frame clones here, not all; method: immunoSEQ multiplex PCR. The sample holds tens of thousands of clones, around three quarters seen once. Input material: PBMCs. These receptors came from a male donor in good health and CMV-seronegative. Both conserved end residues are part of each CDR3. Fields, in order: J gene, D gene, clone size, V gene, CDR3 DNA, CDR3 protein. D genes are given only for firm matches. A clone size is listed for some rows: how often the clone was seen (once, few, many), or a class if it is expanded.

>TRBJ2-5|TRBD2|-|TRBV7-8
TGTGCCAGCAGCCCGGCGGGGGGGCTTGCCGAAGAGCAGTACTTC
CASSPAGGLAEEQYF
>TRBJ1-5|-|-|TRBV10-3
TGTGCCATCAGGGCCGAGGGTAGAGAGCCCCAGCATTTT
CAIRAEGREPQHF
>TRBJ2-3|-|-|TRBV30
TGTGCCTGGAGTGTTTTCGGAGGCACAGATACGCAGTATTTT
CAWSVFGGTDTQYF
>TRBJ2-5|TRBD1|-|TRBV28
TGTGCCAGCAGTTCCCCCCGACAGGGGGCTAGGGAGACCCAGTACTTC
CASSSPRQGARETQYF
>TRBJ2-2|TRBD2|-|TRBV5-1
TGCGCCAGCAGCCGGACTAGCGGGGGTTCGGGGACCGGGGAGCTGTTTTTT
CASSRTSGGSGTGELFF
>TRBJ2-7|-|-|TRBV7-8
TGTGCCAGCAGCTTAAGGGGTCCACAGGGCATTTCCTACGAGCAGTACTTC
CASSLRGPQGISYEQYF
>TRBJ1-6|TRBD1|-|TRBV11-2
TGTGCCAGCAGCATCGGGACAGCAAGCTCCTATAATTCACCCCTCCACTTT
CASSIGTASSYNSPLHF
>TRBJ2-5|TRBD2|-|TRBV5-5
TGTGCCAGCAGCTACGGACTAGCGGGAGTAGGTCAAGAGACCCAGTACTTC
CASSYGLAGVGQETQYF
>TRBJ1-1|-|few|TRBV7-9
TGTTCCAGCAGCTTACCGCCAGGGGAAGCTTTCTTT
CSSSLPPGEAFF
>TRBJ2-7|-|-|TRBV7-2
TGTGCCAGCAGCTTGAGAGACGAGCAGTACTTC
CASSLRDEQYF
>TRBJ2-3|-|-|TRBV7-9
TGTGCCAGCAGCACTTACAGGGTTCCCACAGATACGCAGTATTTT
CASSTYRVPTDTQYF
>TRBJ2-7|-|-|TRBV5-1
TGCGCCAGCAGCTTGGTCCCAGGAACCTACGAGCAGTACTTC
CASSLVPGTYEQYF
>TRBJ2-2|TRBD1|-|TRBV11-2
TGTGCCAGCAGGGTCTCAGGGGGAGCCGGGGAGCTGTTTTTT
CASRVSGGAGELFF
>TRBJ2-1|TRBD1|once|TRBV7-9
TGTGCCAGCAGCTTAGAGGGGGCTGGGCAGTTCTTC
CASSLEGAGQFF
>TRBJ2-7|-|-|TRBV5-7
TGTGCCAGCAGCTTTGCCTACGGCAGGGGATCCTACGAGCAGTACTTC
CASSFAYGRGSYEQYF
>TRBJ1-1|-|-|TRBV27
TGTGCCAGCAGTCAAAATAGGGGACTCCCAAAAGAGGACACTGAAGCTTTCTTT
CASSQNRGLPKEDTEAFF
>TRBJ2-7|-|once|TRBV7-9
TGTGCCAGCAGCTTAGCTGGGGCGAGCCACGAGCAGTACTTC
CASSLAGASHEQYF
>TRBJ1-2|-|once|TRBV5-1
TGCGCCAGCCGGGTAAAAACTAACTATGGCTACCCCTTC
CASRVKTNYGYPF
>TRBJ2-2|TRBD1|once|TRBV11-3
TGTGCCAGCAGCTCACCGCGGACAGGGCACACCGGGGAGCTGTTTTTT
CASSSPRTGHTGELFF
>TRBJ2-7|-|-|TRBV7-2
TGTGCCAGCAGCTTAGGTCCCAGCTCCTACGAGCAGTACTTC
CASSLGPSSYEQYF
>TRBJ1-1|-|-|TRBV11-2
TGTGCCAGCAGACCCTGGGAGACCAACACTGAAGCTTTCTTT
CASRPWETNTEAFF
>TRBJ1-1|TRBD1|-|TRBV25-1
TGTGCCAGCAGTGAATTGGGGGCGACAGGGGGGGACACTGAAGCTTTCTTT
CASSELGATGGDTEAFF
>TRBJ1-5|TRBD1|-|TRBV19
TGTGCCAGTACTATGACAGGGGGCAAGGGTCAGCCCCAGAATTTT
CASTMTGGKGQPQNF
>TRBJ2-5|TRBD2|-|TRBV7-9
TGTGCCAGCAGCCAAGGACTAGCGGGGAGAGAGACCCAGTACTTC
CASSQGLAGRETQYF
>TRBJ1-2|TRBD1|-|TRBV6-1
TGTGCCAGCAGTGAACCCCCAGGGGGCAAGGGCTACACCTTC
CASSEPPGGKGYTF
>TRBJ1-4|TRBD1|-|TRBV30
TGTGCCTGGAGTGTAGGAGGGGGCGCGGGTGAAAAACTGTTTTTT
CAWSVGGGAGEKLFF